Listed below are T cell receptor beta chains from one sample, sequenced in a study of CD8 T cells in ankylosing spondylitis. TCRdb reprocessed the 5' RACE reads via MiXCR and lists one record per CDR3 protein. Among about 250,000 distinct CDR3 sequences listed, roughly a third were seen once. Sequencing was carried out using blood, either unsorted or a sorted T cell fraction (not recorded which). Receptors were obtained from a male donor with ankylosing spondylitis or in good health (not recorded which). Both conserved end residues are part of each CDR3. D genes are given only for firm matches. Not every row has a clone size; where given, it reads once, few, many or a size class.

j_call: TRBJ1-1
v_call: TRBV5-1
clone_size: .
d_call: .
cdr3_aa: CASSLSAANMNTEAFF
cdr3_nt: TGCGCCAGCAGCTTGTCGGCAGCGAACATGAACACTGAAGCTTTCTTT

j_call: TRBJ2-7
v_call: TRBV28
clone_size: .
d_call: .
cdr3_aa: CASSETAIYEQYF
cdr3_nt: TGTGCCAGCAGCGAAACCGCCATCTACGAGCAGTACTTC

j_call: TRBJ2-7
v_call: TRBV3-1
clone_size: few
d_call: .
cdr3_aa: CASSRLGGLYEQYF
cdr3_nt: TGTGCCAGCAGCCGCCTGGGAGGCCTCTACGAGCAGTACTTC

j_call: TRBJ1-2
v_call: TRBV6-1
clone_size: few
d_call: .
cdr3_aa: CASMPLGENYGYTF
cdr3_nt: TGTGCCAGCATGCCCTTGGGGGAGAACTATGGCTACACCTTC

j_call: TRBJ2-7
v_call: TRBV7-9
clone_size: few
d_call: .
cdr3_aa: CASSLVQGNYEQYF
cdr3_nt: TGTGCCAGCAGCCTTGTCCAGGGAAACTACGAGCAGTACTTC

j_call: TRBJ1-2
v_call: TRBV6-1
clone_size: .
d_call: TRBD1
cdr3_aa: CASSRGGTGANYGYTF
cdr3_nt: TGTGCCAGCAGTCGAGGAGGGACAGGGGCTAACTATGGCTACACCTTC

j_call: TRBJ1-1
v_call: TRBV6-5
clone_size: few
d_call: .
cdr3_aa: CASSYSILRSTEAFF
cdr3_nt: TGTGCCAGCAGTTACTCGATTTTGAGGAGCACTGAAGCTTTCTTT

j_call: TRBJ2-1
v_call: TRBV5-1
clone_size: .
d_call: TRBD1
cdr3_aa: CASSLVTGGDEQFF
cdr3_nt: TGCGCCAGCAGCTTGGTGACAGGGGGAGATGAGCAGTTCTTC

j_call: TRBJ2-2
v_call: TRBV20-1
clone_size: few
d_call: .
cdr3_aa: CSARGGLTGELFF
cdr3_nt: TGCAGTGCTAGAGGGGGACTCACCGGGGAGCTGTTTTTT

j_call: TRBJ2-7
v_call: TRBV20-1
clone_size: few
d_call: TRBD1
cdr3_aa: CSASTGGSYEQYF
cdr3_nt: TGCAGTGCTAGCACAGGGGGCTCCTACGAGCAGTACTTC

j_call: TRBJ2-7
v_call: TRBV7-3
clone_size: .
d_call: .
cdr3_aa: CASRPTGSPWQYF
cdr3_nt: TGTGCCAGCAGGCCTACAGGGTCCCCTTGGCAGTACTTC

j_call: TRBJ1-1
v_call: TRBV29-1
clone_size: .
d_call: .
cdr3_aa: CSTEPGAGDEAFF
cdr3_nt: TGCAGCACCGAACCGGGCGCAGGGGATGAAGCTTTCTTT

j_call: TRBJ1-5
v_call: TRBV20-1
clone_size: .
d_call: .
cdr3_aa: CCASLGLGQGSNQPQHF
cdr3_nt: TGCTGTGCTAGTTTGGGATTGGGGCAGGGGTCCAATCAGCCCCAGCATTTT

j_call: TRBJ2-5
v_call: TRBV6-5
clone_size: few
d_call: .
cdr3_aa: CASSPNGQDLYF
cdr3_nt: TGTGCCAGCAGCCCTAATGGGCAGGACCTGTACTTC

j_call: TRBJ2-1
v_call: TRBV20-1
clone_size: few
d_call: .
cdr3_aa: CSASDSSYSSYNEQFF
cdr3_nt: TGCAGTGCTAGTGACTCCAGCTACTCCTCCTACAATGAGCAGTTCTTC

j_call: TRBJ1-3
v_call: TRBV20-1
clone_size: .
d_call: TRBD1
cdr3_aa: CSATRDRYTGNTIYF
cdr3_nt: TGCAGTGCTACTCGGGACAGGTATACTGGAAACACCATATATTTT

j_call: TRBJ1-3
v_call: TRBV7-9
clone_size: few
d_call: TRBD1
cdr3_aa: CASRGTGVGRNTIYF
cdr3_nt: TGTGCCAGCAGGGGGACAGGGGTCGGCCGAAACACCATATATTTT

j_call: TRBJ2-3
v_call: TRBV29-1
clone_size: few
d_call: TRBD2
cdr3_aa: CSAAGGATDTQYF
cdr3_nt: TGCAGCGCCGCCGGGGGGGCCACAGATACGCAGTATTTT

j_call: TRBJ2-1
v_call: TRBV20-1
clone_size: few
d_call: .
cdr3_aa: CSARESLSYNEQFF
cdr3_nt: TGCAGTGCTAGAGAGTCACTTTCCTACAATGAGCAGTTCTTC

j_call: TRBJ1-1
v_call: TRBV5-1
clone_size: few
d_call: .
cdr3_aa: CASSSWEGDTEAFF
cdr3_nt: TGCGCCAGCAGCTCCTGGGAAGGGGACACTGAAGCTTTCTTT

j_call: TRBJ2-7
v_call: TRBV5-5
clone_size: few
d_call: .
cdr3_aa: CASTWGLSYEQYF
cdr3_nt: TGTGCCAGCACCTGGGGACTCTCCTACGAGCAGTACTTC

j_call: TRBJ1-4
v_call: TRBV12-3/TRBV12-4
clone_size: .
d_call: .
cdr3_aa: CASRARAGLGEKLFF
cdr3_nt: TGTGCCAGCAGGGCACGTGCGGGGCTGGGGGAAAAACTGTTTTTT

j_call: TRBJ2-2
v_call: TRBV20-1
clone_size: .
d_call: TRBD1
cdr3_aa: CSASRQGPGGELFF
cdr3_nt: TGCAGTGCTAGCCGACAGGGGCCGGGCGGGGAGCTGTTTTTT

j_call: TRBJ2-1
v_call: TRBV6-1
clone_size: few
d_call: TRBD1
cdr3_aa: CASSRQDREYGNEQFF
cdr3_nt: TGTGCCAGCAGTCGGCAGGACAGGGAATATGGCAATGAGCAGTTCTTC

j_call: TRBJ2-3
v_call: TRBV7-2
clone_size: few
d_call: .
cdr3_aa: CASSLGTLSTDTQYF
cdr3_nt: TGTGCCAGCAGCTTAGGGACTCTTAGCACAGATACGCAGTATTTT

j_call: TRBJ2-3
v_call: TRBV28
clone_size: few
d_call: .
cdr3_aa: CASSLRGADTQYF
cdr3_nt: TGTGCCAGCAGTTTGAGGGGCGCAGATACGCAGTATTTT

j_call: TRBJ1-1
v_call: TRBV20-1
clone_size: .
d_call: .
cdr3_aa: CSAQGGDTEAFF
cdr3_nt: TGCAGTGCCCAGGGAGGGGACACTGAAGCTTTCTTT

j_call: TRBJ1-1
v_call: TRBV2
clone_size: few
d_call: TRBD1
cdr3_aa: CASRDRNTEAFF
cdr3_nt: TGTGCCAGTAGGGACAGGAACACTGAAGCTTTCTTT

j_call: TRBJ2-7
v_call: TRBV7-2
clone_size: .
d_call: TRBD1
cdr3_aa: CASSLGTGRIYEQYF
cdr3_nt: TGTGCCAGCAGCTTAGGGACAGGGCGTATCTACGAGCAGTACTTC

j_call: TRBJ1-4
v_call: TRBV6-1
clone_size: .
d_call: TRBD1
cdr3_aa: CASSHGGGTGNEKLFF
cdr3_nt: TGTGCCAGCAGCCACGGGGGAGGGACAGGGAATGAAAAACTGTTTTTT

j_call: TRBJ2-5
v_call: TRBV7-8
clone_size: .
d_call: .
cdr3_aa: CASSLTLGEGQETQYF
cdr3_nt: TGTGCCAGCAGCCTGACCCTAGGTGAGGGACAAGAGACCCAGTACTTC

j_call: TRBJ1-6
v_call: TRBV27
clone_size: .
d_call: .
cdr3_aa: CASSLFGATLTTPLHF
cdr3_nt: TGTGCCAGCAGTTTATTCGGGGCGACTCTCACCACACCCCTCCACTTT

j_call: TRBJ2-6
v_call: TRBV20-1
clone_size: few
d_call: .
cdr3_aa: CSAETPGRGANVLTF
cdr3_nt: TGCAGTGCTGAGACCCCAGGGAGAGGGGCCAACGTCCTGACTTTC

j_call: TRBJ1-3
v_call: TRBV3-1
clone_size: few
d_call: .
cdr3_aa: CASSHLGGKNTIYF
cdr3_nt: TGTGCCAGCAGCCACCTAGGGGGGAAAAACACCATATATTTT

j_call: TRBJ2-3
v_call: TRBV5-1
clone_size: many
d_call: TRBD2
cdr3_aa: CASSLDPSGGTDTQYF
cdr3_nt: TGCGCCAGCAGCTTGGACCCCAGCGGGGGCACAGATACGCAGTATTTT

j_call: TRBJ2-3
v_call: TRBV12-3/TRBV12-4
clone_size: few
d_call: .
cdr3_aa: CASSLLQSDTQYF
cdr3_nt: TGTGCCAGCAGTTTATTGCAGTCCGATACGCAGTATTTT

j_call: TRBJ2-1
v_call: TRBV6-4
clone_size: .
d_call: TRBD2
cdr3_aa: CATGWLAGSREQFF
cdr3_nt: TGTGCCACTGGATGGCTAGCGGGGTCTAGGGAGCAGTTCTTC

j_call: TRBJ1-2
v_call: TRBV11-2
clone_size: .
d_call: .
cdr3_aa: CASSLDLGGVGYTF
cdr3_nt: TGTGCCAGCAGCTTAGATCTGGGGGGCGTCGGCTACACCTTC